The present T cell receptor (beta chain) was sequenced within a study of cytomegalovirus exposure and HLA in healthy donors. Both 60 Vbeta primers and 13 Jbeta primers went into the PCR. Here immunoSEQ multiplex PCR was the method, and the copy in TCRdb shows in-frame clones only, minus some. The table records about 160,000 clones, about 80% of them present only once. Between the trimmed V and J ends, which lost 0 bases and 0 bases, there was a span of 9 bases. The germline V gene has CDR1 LGHNA and CDR2 YNFKEQ. The CDR3 has 15 residues. The source is a man aged 25-45 years in good health and CMV-seronegative. The sequencing sample was made of PBMCs. The rearrangement links TRBV4-2 to TRBJ2-7, with D uncertain. The CDR3: CASSQDFSSSYEQYF. The CDR3, as DNA: TGTGCCAGCAGCCAAGATTTTTCCAGCTCCTACGAGCAGTACTTC.